Listed here are 21 T cell receptor beta chains from one sample, sequenced in a study of regulatory T cells in long-lasting Graves disease. In building TCR beta libraries, iRepertoire HTBI primers were used together with Arm-PCR of CDR3 regions. TCRdb recomputed calls from the multiplex PCR reads with MiXCR, one row per CDR3 protein. The sample contains fewer than 550,000 distinct CDR3 sequences, roughly a sixth of which appear only once. The time point denotes: newly diagnosed GD, antithyroid drugs for less than 3 months. TCR sequences were obtained from RNA taken from PBMCs. The same specimen was also included in a second study, on T cells in Graves' hyperthyroidism and ophthalmopathy.

The sequenced sample was peripheral blood mononuclear cells (PBMCs), obtained at new diagnosis, from a patient treated with antithyroid drugs. The receptors stem from a woman aged 35 to 60 with Graves disease.

This clonotype has only a few counts. The rearrangement uses TRBV20-1 and TRBJ2-5; 8 positions match TRBD2. This CDR3 region has 14 residues. Germline V gene sequence: CDR1 DFQATT, CDR2 SNEGSKA (reference sequence). V dropped 3 bases and J dropped 4; count of bases not matched to a gene: 7. The CDR3 region has the DNA TGCAGTGCTAGTCCGGGGGGGGGGGGAGAGACCCAGTACTTC. It specifies CSASPGGGGETQYF.

This clonotype was found many times. The chain recombines TRBV7-3 with TRBJ1-2; D gene ambiguous. Trimming left V 2 bases short and J 0 bases short, with 10 bases between. Germline CDR1 SGHTA, CDR2 FQGTGA. The CDR3 is 15 amino acids. The CDR3 is CASSLGPTANYGYTF. In DNA form, the CDR3 reads TGTGCCAGCAGCTTAGGACCTACAGCTAACTATGGCTACACCTTC. The full variable domain, in which reference TRBV7-3 and TRBJ1-2 provide the parts outside the CDR3, is GAGVSQTPSNKVTEKGKYVELRCDPISGHTALYWYRQSLGQGPEFLIYFQGTGAADDSGLPNDRFFAVRPEGSVSTLKIQRTERGDSAVYLCASSLGPTANYGYTFGSGTRLTVV.

This rearrangement joins TRBV29-1 to TRBJ2-7, with TRBD1 as a possible D gene (6 bases). This CDR3 has 11 residues. Germline CDR1 and CDR2: SQVTM and ANQGSEA. V was cut by 7 bases and J by 5 bases, with 12 bases left in between. The CDR3 is CSGRQGNEQYF. The DNA of the CDR3 is TGCAGCGGGAGGCAGGGGAACGAGCAGTACTTC.

This clonotype was picked up many times. The CDR3 DNA reads TGTGCTAGTGGTTTGGGCAGGCTATTAGGACGTTCACCCCTCCACTTT. Translation gives CASGLGRLLGRSPLHF. J is TRBJ1-6 and V is TRBV12-5; D ambiguous. The germline V gene has CDR1 LGHNT and CDR2 FRNRAP. With 1 base removed from V and 9 bases from J, the gap between germline ends came to 16 bases. The CDR3 extends over 16 amino acids.

In this sample, this clonotype turned up many times. The rearrangement uses TRBV29-1 and TRBJ1-2; D is uncertain. Trimming shortened V by 2 bases and J by 5 bases, and 9 bases separated the two germline ends. The CDR3 extends over 12 amino acids. Germline lookup yields CDR1 SQVTM and CDR2 ANQGSEA. CDR3 region: CSVEFGFYGYTF. The CDR3 nucleotides are TGCAGCGTTGAATTCGGATTTTATGGCTACACCTTC.

The V call is TRBV10-3, the J call TRBJ2-1; possibly TRBD1 for D (6 bases). Germline assignment: CDR1 ENHRY and CDR2 SYGVKD. Between the trimmed V and J ends, which lost 4 bases and 6 bases, there was a span of 16 bases. CDR3 length equals 15 residues. The CDR3 nucleotides are TGTGCCATCAGTGTGGCAGGGGTTCTGGGCAATGAGCAGTTCTTC. This translates into CAISVAGVLGNEQFF.

In this sample, this clonotype turned up many times. This sequence joins TRBV4-1 and TRBJ2-1, with a possible D match to TRBD2 (5 bases). This CDR3 is built from 17 residues. Germline assignment: CDR1 MGHRA and CDR2 YSYEKL. Trimming took 3 bases from V and 9 from J, leaving 24 bases between them. The CDR3 nucleotides are TGCGCCAGCAGCCACCTCAGGCAAGTGCGGGTTGATCGTGAGCAGTTCTTC. Translated, it gives CASSHLRQVRVDREQFF.

The sample holds many counts of this clonotype. The rearrangement links TRBV28 to TRBJ2-1, with D perhaps matching TRBD1 or TRBD2 (7 bases each). The germline V and J ends were trimmed by 1 base and 7 bases, with 11 bases remaining between them. This CDR3 spans 14 amino acids. Germline V gives CDR1 MDHEN, CDR2 SYDVKM. The CDR3 spells CASSLSQGGNEQFF. In DNA, the CDR3 is TGTGCCAGCAGTTTATCCCAGGGGGGGAATGAGCAGTTCTTC.

The table lists this clonotype with many counts. The CDR3 DNA reads TGTGCCAGCAGTTTAGCTCTAGCAGAGAACACCGGGGAGCTGTTTTTT. Amino acids: CASSLALAENTGELFF. This chain uses TRBV12-3 or TRBV12-4 with TRBJ2-2, with D possibly matching TRBD2 (5 bases). This CDR3 has 16 residues. The ends were cut back, 0 bases at V and 1 base at J, with 9 bases in the middle.

The chain joins TRBV3-1 to TRBJ1-1; the match to TRBD1 covers 7 bases. The trim removed 4 bases at V and 4 bases at J, leaving 12 bases unmatched. There are 16 residues in the CDR3. Germline CDR1 reads LGHDT; CDR2 reads YNNKEL (reference sequence). CDR3 amino acids: CASSPGTAGHGTEAFF. In DNA form, the CDR3 reads TGTGCCAGCAGCCCGGGGACAGCCGGTCATGGCACTGAAGCTTTCTTT.

There are many counts of this clonotype. The rearrangement links TRBV12-3 or TRBV12-4 to TRBJ1-4, with TRBD1 identical over 9 bases. Trimming cost V 6 bases and J 5 bases; bases outside gene matches: 7. The CDR3 is 15 residues long. CDR3 amino acids: CASRETGTGNEKLFF. CDR3 bases: TGTGCCAGCAGGGAGACCGGGACAGGGAATGAAAAACTGTTTTTT.

This clonotype came up many times. The chain joins TRBV2 to TRBJ2-2; D call uncertain. In germline, CDR1 is SNHLY, CDR2 FYNNEI. With 4 bases removed from V and 2 bases from J, the gap between germline ends came to 8 bases. The CDR3 runs to 14 residues. CDR3: CASSVDGNTGELFF. Here the CDR3 DNA reads TGTGCCAGCAGTGTGGACGGAAACACCGGGGAGCTGTTTTTT.

This clonotype was seen many times. The V gene is TRBV3-1, the J gene TRBJ2-1; 10 nucleotides agree with TRBD1. Trimming removed 0 bases from V and 7 bases from J; junction bases left unmatched: 9. CDR1 and CDR2 (germline): LGHDT, YNNKEL (reference sequence). The CDR3 is 17 residues long. The CDR3 region has the DNA TGTGCCAGCAGCCAAGATGTAAGACAGGGGGCGACTAATGAGCAGTTCTTC. It encodes CASSQDVRQGATNEQFF.

The genes are TRBV5-1 and TRBJ2-5; maybe TRBD1 (5 bases). Trimming took 4 bases from V and 0 from J, leaving 7 bases between them. The CDR3 runs to 13 residues. The germline gives CDR1 SGHRS, CDR2 YFSETQ. CDR3 protein: CASSRTNQETQYF. The CDR3 nucleotides read TGCGCCAGCAGCCGGACAAACCAAGAGACCCAGTACTTC.

This clonotype was detected ten times or more. The J gene is TRBJ2-5, the V gene TRBV20-1, with D maybe TRBD2 (6 bases). Germline CDR1 reads DFQATT; CDR2 reads SNEGSKA (reference sequence). Between the trimmed V and J ends, which lost 3 bases and 4 bases, there was a span of 18 bases. CDR3 length equals 15 residues. CDR3 residues: CSARGRTPFGETQYF. CDR3 nucleotides: TGCAGTGCTAGGGGGAGGACGCCGTTTGGAGAGACCCAGTACTTC.

The sample holds a few counts of this clonotype. The chain carries TRBV6-4 and TRBJ2-3, with unresolved D. V was shortened by 0 bases and J by 4 bases, with 2 bases between the two germline ends. Germline-derived CDR1 and CDR2 are MRHNA and SNTAGT. The CDR3 is made up of 12 amino acids. This CDR3 reads CASSDSADTQYF. In nucleotides, the CDR3 is TGTGCCAGCAGTGACTCGGCAGATACGCAGTATTTT.

This clonotype was detected many times. The rearrangement links TRBV12-5 to TRBJ1-4; D remains ambiguous. V was clipped by 6 bases and J by 7 bases, with 15 bases between them. The germline V gene has CDR1 LGHNT and CDR2 FRNRAP. The CDR3 length is 14 residues. CDR3 in amino acids: CASGLGPRTEKLFF. In nucleotides, the CDR3 is TGTGCTAGTGGCCTCGGTCCAAGAACTGAAAAACTGTTTTTT. Combining the CDR3 with reference TRBV12-5 and TRBJ1-4 gives the whole variable domain DARVTQTPRHKVTEMGQEVTMRCQPILGHNTVFWYRQTMMQGLELLAYFRNRAPLDDSGMPKDRFSAEMPDATLATLKIQPSEPRDSAVYFCASGLGPRTEKLFFGSGTQLSVL.

This clonotype was observed a handful of times. CDR3 residues: CASGTSGVIGEQFF. For the CDR3, the DNA is TGTGCCAGCGGAACTAGCGGGGTAATAGGTGAGCAGTTCTTC. The chain joins TRBV6-1 to TRBJ2-1; the match to TRBD2 covers 10 bases. V was clipped by 8 bases and J by 9 bases; unmatched bases: 10. Germline values: CDR1 MNHNS, CDR2 SASEGT. The CDR3 runs 14 residues.

The V and J genes are TRBV10-2 and TRBJ2-5, with 9 positions matching TRBD2. The CDR3 contains 14 residues. The junction had 6 bases not matched to a gene; V was cut back by 8 bases and J by 2 bases. The germline gives CDR1 WSHSY, CDR2 SAAADI. The DNA for the CDR3 is TGCGCCAGCGCCCGTAGCGGGGGACAAGAGACCCAGTACTTC. Amino acid sequence: CASARSGGQETQYF.

Many counts were recorded for this clonotype. The chain carries TRBV3-1 and TRBJ1-1; no reliable D call. The germline V gene has CDR1 LGHDT and CDR2 YNNKEL (reference sequence). V gave up 6 bases and J gave up 8 bases, with 13 bases separating them. The CDR3 sequence is 12 residues long. CDR3 protein: CASSGGVEEAFF. CDR3 in DNA: TGTGCCAGCAGTGGCGGGGTAGAAGAAGCTTTCTTT.

A note on this clonotype: A single base separates this from a much larger clone, so it may be a read error. The J gene is TRBJ1-5, the V gene TRBV3-1; D unresolved. Per germline, CDR1 LGHDT and CDR2 YNNKEL (reference sequence). The CDR3 runs to 14 residues. V dropped 0 bases and J dropped 5 bases, with 8 bases sitting between them. The CDR3 loop is CASSQEGGDQPQHF. CDR3 bases: TGTGCCAGCAGCCAAGAGGGCGGGGATCAGCCCCAGCATTTT.